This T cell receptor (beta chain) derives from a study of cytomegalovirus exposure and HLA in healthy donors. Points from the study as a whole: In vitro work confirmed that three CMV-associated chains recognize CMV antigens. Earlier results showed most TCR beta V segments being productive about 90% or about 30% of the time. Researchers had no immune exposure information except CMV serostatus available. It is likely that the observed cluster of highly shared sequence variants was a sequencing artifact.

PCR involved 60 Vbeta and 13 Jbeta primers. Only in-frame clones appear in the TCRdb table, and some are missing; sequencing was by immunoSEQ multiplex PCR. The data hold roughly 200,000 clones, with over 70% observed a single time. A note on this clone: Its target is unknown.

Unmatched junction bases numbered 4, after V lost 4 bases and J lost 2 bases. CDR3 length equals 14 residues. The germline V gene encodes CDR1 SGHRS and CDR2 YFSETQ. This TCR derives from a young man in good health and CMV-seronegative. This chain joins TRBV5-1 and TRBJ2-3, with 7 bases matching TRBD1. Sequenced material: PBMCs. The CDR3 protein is CASSRDSNTDTQYF. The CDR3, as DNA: TGCGCCAGCAGCCGGGACAGCAACACAGATACGCAGTATTTT.